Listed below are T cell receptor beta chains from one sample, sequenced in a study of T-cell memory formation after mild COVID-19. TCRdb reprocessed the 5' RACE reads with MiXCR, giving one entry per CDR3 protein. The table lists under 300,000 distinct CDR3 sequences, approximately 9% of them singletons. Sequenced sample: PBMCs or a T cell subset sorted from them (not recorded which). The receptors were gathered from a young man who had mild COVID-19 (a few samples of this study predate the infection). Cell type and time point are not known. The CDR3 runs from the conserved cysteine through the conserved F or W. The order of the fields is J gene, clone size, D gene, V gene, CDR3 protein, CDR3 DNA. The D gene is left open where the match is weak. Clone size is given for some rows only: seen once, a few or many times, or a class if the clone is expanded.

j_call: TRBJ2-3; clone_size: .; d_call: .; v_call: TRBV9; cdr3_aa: CASSVSRAGTDTQYF; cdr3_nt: TGTGCCAGCAGCGTCTCGCGCGCGGGCACAGATACGCAGTATTTT
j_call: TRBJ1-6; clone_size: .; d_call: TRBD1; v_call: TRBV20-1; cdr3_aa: CSATDRGTYNSPLHF; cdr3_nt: TGCAGTGCTACAGACAGGGGTACCTATAATTCACCCCTCCACTTT
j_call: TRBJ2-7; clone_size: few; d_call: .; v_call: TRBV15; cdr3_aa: CATSIFTRDDEQYF; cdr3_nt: TGTGCCACCAGCATCTTCACGAGGGACGACGAGCAGTACTTC
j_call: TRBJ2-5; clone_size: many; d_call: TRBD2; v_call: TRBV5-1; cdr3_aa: CASSRLAGEETQYF; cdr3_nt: TGCGCCAGCAGCCGACTAGCGGGGGAAGAGACCCAGTACTTC
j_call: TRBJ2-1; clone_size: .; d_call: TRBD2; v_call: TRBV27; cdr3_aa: CASSLLGGSLNNEQFF; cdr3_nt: TGTGCCAGCAGCCTACTGGGGGGGAGTTTGAACAATGAGCAGTTCTTC
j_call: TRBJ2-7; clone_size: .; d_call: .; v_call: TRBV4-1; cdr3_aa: CASSQESGTNYEQYF; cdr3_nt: TGCGCCAGCAGCCAGGAGTCCGGGACAAACTACGAGCAGTACTTC
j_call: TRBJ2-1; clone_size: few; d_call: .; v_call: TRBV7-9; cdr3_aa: CASSSNEQFF; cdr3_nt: TGTGCCAGCAGCTCCAATGAGCAGTTCTTC
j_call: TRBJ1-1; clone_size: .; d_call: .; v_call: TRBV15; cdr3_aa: CATSRDGRATEAFF; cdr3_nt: TGTGCCACCAGCAGAGATGGCAGGGCCACTGAAGCTTTCTTT
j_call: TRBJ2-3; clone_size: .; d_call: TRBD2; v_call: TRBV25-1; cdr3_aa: CASSDLAGHLTDTQYF; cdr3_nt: TGTGCCAGCAGTGACTTAGCGGGACACCTCACAGATACGCAGTATTTT
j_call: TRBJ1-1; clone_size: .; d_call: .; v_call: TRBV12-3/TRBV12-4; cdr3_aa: CASSRRWDTEAFF; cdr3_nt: TGTGCCAGCAGTCGGAGGTGGGACACTGAAGCTTTCTTT
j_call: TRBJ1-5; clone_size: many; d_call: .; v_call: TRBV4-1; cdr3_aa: CASSQRDISNQPQHF; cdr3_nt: TGCGCCAGCAGCCAAAGGGACATTAGCAATCAGCCCCAGCATTTT
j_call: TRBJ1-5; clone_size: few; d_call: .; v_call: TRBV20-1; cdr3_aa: CSARGRGNQPQHF; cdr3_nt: TGCAGTGCTAGGGGACGGGGCAATCAGCCCCAGCATTTT
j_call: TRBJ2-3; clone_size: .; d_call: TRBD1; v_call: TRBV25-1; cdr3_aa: CATSVWSFQGASNTDTQYF; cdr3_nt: TGTGCCACCAGTGTCTGGTCATTTCAGGGGGCCTCAAACACAGATACGCAGTATTTT
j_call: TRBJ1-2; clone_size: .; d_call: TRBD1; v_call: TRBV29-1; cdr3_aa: CSVTPGQGLGYTF; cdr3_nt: TGCAGCGTTACCCCGGGACAGGGGCTTGGCTACACCTTC
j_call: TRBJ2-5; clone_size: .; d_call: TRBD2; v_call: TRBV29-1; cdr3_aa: CSVEFGSSAGGQDETQYF; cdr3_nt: TGCAGCGTTGAGTTTGGATCTTCGGCGGGGGGGCAGGATGAGACCCAGTACTTC
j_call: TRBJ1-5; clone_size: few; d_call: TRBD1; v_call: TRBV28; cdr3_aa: CASRGRDRVNQPQHF; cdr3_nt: TGTGCCAGCAGAGGCAGGGACAGGGTTAATCAGCCCCAGCATTTT
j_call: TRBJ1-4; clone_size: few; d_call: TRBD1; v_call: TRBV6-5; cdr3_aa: CASRPTGQANEKLFF; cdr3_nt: TGTGCCAGCAGGCCCACGGGACAGGCTAATGAAAAACTGTTTTTT
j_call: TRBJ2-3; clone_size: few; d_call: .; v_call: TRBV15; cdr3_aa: CATSRGDSTDTQYF; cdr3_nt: TGTGCCACCAGCAGAGGGGACAGCACAGATACGCAGTATTTT
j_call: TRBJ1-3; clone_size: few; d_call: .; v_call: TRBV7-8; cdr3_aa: CASSLLGLDSGNTIYF; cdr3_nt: TGTGCCAGCAGCTTACTGGGCCTCGACTCTGGAAACACCATATATTTT
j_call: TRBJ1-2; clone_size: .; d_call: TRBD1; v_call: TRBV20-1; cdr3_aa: CSAPGGGGYTF; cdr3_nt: TGCAGTGCCCCAGGGGGAGGTGGCTACACCTTC
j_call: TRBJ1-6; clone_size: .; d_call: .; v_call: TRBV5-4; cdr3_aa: CASSLNGGSYNSPLHF; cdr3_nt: TGTGCCAGCAGCTTGAACGGGGGCTCCTATAATTCACCCCTCCACTTT
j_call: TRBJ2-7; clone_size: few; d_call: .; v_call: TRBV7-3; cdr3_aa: CASSLSGVESDEQYF; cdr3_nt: TGTGCCAGCAGCTTAAGCGGAGTGGAATCGGACGAGCAGTACTTC
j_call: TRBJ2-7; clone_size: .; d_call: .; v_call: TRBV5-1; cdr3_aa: CASSLGRDTLPYF; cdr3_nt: TGCGCCAGCAGCTTGGGTCGGGACACGTTACCGTACTTC
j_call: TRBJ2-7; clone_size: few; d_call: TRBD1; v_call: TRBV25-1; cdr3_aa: CASSEWGDRGVYEQYF; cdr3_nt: TGTGCCAGCAGTGAATGGGGGGACAGGGGAGTCTACGAGCAGTACTTC
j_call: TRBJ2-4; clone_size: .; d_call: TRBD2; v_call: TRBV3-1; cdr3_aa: CASSQVLAGGRNIQYF; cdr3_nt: TGTGCCAGCAGCCAAGTTTTAGCGGGGGGGCGGAACATTCAGTACTTC
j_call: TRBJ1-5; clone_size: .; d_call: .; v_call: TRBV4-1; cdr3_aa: CASSKLQGDQPQHF; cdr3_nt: TGCGCCAGCAGTAAGTTACAGGGAGATCAGCCCCAGCATTTT
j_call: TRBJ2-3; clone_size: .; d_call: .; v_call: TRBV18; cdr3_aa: CASSQQGTGTDTQYF; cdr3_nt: TGTGCCAGCTCACAACAGGGCACCGGCACAGATACGCAGTATTTT
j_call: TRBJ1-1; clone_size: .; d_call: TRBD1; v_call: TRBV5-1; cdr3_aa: CASTRTGVVQNEAFF; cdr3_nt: TGCGCCAGCACACGGACAGGGGTTGTTCAGAATGAAGCTTTCTTT
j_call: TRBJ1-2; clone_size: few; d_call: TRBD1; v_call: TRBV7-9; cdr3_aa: CASSRDSNYGYTF; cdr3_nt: TGTGCCAGCAGTAGGGACAGCAACTATGGCTACACCTTC
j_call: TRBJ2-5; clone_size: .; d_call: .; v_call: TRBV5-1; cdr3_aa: CASSLSVSQETQYF; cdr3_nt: TGCGCCAGCAGCTTGAGTGTGAGTCAAGAGACCCAGTACTTC
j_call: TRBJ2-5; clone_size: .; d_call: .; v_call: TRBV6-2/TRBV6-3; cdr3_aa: CASSLQTPTSRETQYF; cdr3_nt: TGTGCCAGCAGTCTCCAAACACCAACTAGCCGCGAGACCCAGTACTTC
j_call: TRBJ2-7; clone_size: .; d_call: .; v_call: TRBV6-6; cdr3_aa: CASSYSRGEQTYEQYF; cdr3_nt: TGTGCCAGCAGTTATAGCAGGGGCGAACAAACCTACGAGCAGTACTTC
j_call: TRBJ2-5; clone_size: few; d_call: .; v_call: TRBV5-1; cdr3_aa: CASSLAFRPEETQYF; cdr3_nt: TGCGCCAGCAGCTTGGCCTTCAGGCCAGAGGAGACCCAGTACTTC
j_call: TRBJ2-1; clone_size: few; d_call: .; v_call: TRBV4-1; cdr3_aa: CASSQDRGRGEFF; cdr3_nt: TGCGCCAGCAGCCAAGATCGCGGCAGGGGAGAGTTCTTC
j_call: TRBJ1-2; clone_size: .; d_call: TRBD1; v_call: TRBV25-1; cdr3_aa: CASSAGDRVYYTF; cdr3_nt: TGTGCCAGCAGTGCCGGGGACAGGGTTTACTACACCTTC
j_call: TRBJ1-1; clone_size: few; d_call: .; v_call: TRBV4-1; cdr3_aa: CASSLRTELNTEAFF; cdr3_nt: TGCGCCAGCAGCCTCCGGACGGAACTCAACACTGAAGCTTTCTTT
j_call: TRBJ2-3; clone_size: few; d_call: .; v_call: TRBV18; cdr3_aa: CASFKTDTQYF; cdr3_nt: TGTGCCAGCTTCAAGACAGATACGCAGTATTTT
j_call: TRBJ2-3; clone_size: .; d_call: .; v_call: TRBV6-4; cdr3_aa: CASSDRAGFPSDTQYF; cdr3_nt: TGTGCCAGCAGTGACCGGGCAGGGTTCCCATCCGATACGCAGTATTTT
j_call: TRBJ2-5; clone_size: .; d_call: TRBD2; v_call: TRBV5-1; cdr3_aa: CASRTAGGPGQETQYF; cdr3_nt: TGCGCCAGCAGAACGGCGGGGGGGCCTGGCCAAGAGACCCAGTACTTC
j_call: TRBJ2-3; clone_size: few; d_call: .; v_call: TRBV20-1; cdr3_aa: CSARDPGGRADTQYF; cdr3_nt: TGCAGTGCTAGAGATCCGGGGGGCAGGGCAGATACGCAGTATTTT
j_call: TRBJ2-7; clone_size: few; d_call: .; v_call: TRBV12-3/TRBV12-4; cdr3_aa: CASSPRHGAYEQYF; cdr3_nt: TGTGCCAGCAGCCCACGGCACGGAGCCTACGAGCAGTACTTC
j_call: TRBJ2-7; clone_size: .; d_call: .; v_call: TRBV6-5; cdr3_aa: CASSYGVAKGYEQYF; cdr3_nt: TGTGCCAGCAGTTACGGAGTCGCCAAGGGCTACGAGCAGTACTTC
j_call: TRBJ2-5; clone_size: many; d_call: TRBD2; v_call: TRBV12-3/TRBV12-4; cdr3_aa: CASNHRTSTKETQYF; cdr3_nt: TGTGCCAGCAACCATCGGACTAGCACAAAAGAGACCCAGTACTTC
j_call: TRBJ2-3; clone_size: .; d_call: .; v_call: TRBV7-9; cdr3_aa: CASRPGGGLTDTQYF; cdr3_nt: TGTGCCAGCAGGCCCGGAGGGGGGCTGACAGATACGCAGTATTTT
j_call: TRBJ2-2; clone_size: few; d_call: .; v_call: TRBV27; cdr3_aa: CASSYGHNTGELFF; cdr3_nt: TGTGCCAGCAGTTATGGACACAACACCGGGGAGCTGTTTTTT